This T cell receptor beta chain was recorded in a study of molecular identifiers for immune sequencing clone quantification. Study findings and constraints: In CMV-specific effectors, clones above 20 copies held over 97% of molecules; naive, under 1%.

This clonotype was seen at least ten times. No antigen is known for it. TCRdb called the PCR reads again in MiXCR, with one record for every CDR3 protein. The sample has approximately 670,000 distinct CDR3 sequences; 20% are singletons. Germline loops: CDR1 LGHDT, CDR2 YNNKEL (reference sequence). The CDR3 is made up of 15 amino acids. V dropped 5 bases and J dropped 4 bases, with 17 bases sitting between them. Sequenced input: naive CD8+ T cells from blood, with Jurkat cell RNA spiked in. Regarding subset: FACS-sorted CD8+CD4-CCR7+CD45RA+ naive T cells. The gene calls are TRBV3-1 and TRBJ2-5, with D maybe TRBD2 (6 bases). The origin of this receptor is a human donor in good health. Some libraries in this study had Jurkat cell RNA spiked in. Written as DNA, the CDR3 is TGTGCCAGCAGCGACGTGACTAGAAGGGGAGAGACCCAGTACTTC. Encoded protein: CASSDVTRRGETQYF.